Below, one TCR beta chain is given with its context. Its specificity is unknown. Germline loops: CDR1 SGHAT, CDR2 FQNNGV. The CDR3 covers 15 residues. This specimen belongs to a study of monozygotic twins with inflammatory bowel disease. General study findings and limits: Reduced clonotype sharing with other individuals was observed in IBD patients relative to healthy twins, especially with disease activity.

From its re-call of the 5' RACE reads, TCRdb lists each CDR3 protein once, without DNA. This sample's table has over 120,000 distinct CDR3 sequences. Sequencing input: blood. This clonotype was sampled from a human donor with ulcerative colitis or Crohn's disease, or a healthy co-twin of an affected twin (not recorded which). This chain uses TRBV11-2 with TRBJ2-4; TCRdb's assignment of TRBD1 cannot be checked, as there is no DNA. CDR3 region: CASSFGQGGWNIQYF. The whole variable domain, remainder taken from reference TRBV11-2 and TRBJ2-4, is EAGVAQSPRYKIIEKRQSVAFWCNPISGHATLYWYQQILGQGPKLLIQFQNNGVVDDSQLPKDRFSAERLKGVDSTLKIQPAKLEDSAVYLCASSFGQGGWNIQYFGAGTRLSVL.